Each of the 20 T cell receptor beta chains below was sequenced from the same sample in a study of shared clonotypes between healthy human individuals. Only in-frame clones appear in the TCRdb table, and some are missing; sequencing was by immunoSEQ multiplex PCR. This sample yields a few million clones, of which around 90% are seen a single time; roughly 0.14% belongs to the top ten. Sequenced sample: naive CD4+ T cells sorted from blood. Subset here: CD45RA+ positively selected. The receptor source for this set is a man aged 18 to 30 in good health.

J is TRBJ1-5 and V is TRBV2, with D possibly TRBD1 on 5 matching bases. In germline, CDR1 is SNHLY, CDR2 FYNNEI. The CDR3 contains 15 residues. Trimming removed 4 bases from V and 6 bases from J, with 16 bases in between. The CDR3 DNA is TGTGCCAGCAGTGGGGGCCCTACAGGCAGTCAGCCCCAGCATTTT. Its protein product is CASSGGPTGSQPQHF.

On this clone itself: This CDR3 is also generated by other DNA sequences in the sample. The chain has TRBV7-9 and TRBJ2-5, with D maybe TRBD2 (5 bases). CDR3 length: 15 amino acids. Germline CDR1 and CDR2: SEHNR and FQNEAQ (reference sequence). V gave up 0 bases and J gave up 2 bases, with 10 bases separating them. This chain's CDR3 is CASSLALADQETQYF. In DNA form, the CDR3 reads TGTGCCAGCAGCTTAGCGCTAGCAGATCAAGAGACCCAGTACTTC.

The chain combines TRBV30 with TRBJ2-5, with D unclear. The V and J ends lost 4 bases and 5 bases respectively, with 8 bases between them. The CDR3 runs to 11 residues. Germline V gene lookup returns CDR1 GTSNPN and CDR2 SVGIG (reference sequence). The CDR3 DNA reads TGTGCCTGGACGGTAGAGGAGACCCAGTACTTC. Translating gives CAWTVEETQYF.

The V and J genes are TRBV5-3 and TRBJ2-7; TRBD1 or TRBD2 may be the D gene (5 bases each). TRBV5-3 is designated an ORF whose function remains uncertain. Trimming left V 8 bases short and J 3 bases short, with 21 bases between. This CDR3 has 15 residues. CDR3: CASSHRDGWVYEQYF. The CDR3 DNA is TGTGCCAGCAGTCACCGGGACGGGTGGGTCTACGAGCAGTACTTC.

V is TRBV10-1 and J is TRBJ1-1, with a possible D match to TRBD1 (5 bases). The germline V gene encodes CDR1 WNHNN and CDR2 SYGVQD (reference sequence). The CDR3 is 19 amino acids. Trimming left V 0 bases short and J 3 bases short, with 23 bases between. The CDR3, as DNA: TGCGCCAGCAGTGAGTCTAACGGAGTCTCAGGTAAGGGGCACACTGAAGCTTTCTTT. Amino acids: CASSESNGVSGKGHTEAFF.

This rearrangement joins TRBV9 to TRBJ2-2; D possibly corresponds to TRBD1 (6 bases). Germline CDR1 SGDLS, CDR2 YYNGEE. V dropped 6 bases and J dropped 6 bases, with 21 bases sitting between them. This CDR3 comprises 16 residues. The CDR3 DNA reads TGTGCCAGCACCAAGGCGGGTACAGGGAGCCCCGGGGAGCTGTTTTTT. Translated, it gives CASTKAGTGSPGELFF.

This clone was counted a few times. In DNA, the CDR3 is TGTGCCAGCAGCCTCCGGACAGAAGGCTACACCTTC. Protein sequence: CASSLRTEGYTF. The gene calls are TRBV7-9 and TRBJ1-2, with D tentatively TRBD1 (6 bases). The germline gives CDR1 SEHNR, CDR2 FQNEAQ (reference sequence). V lost 5 bases and J 8 bases, leaving 12 bases between the germline ends. The length of the CDR3 is 12 residues.

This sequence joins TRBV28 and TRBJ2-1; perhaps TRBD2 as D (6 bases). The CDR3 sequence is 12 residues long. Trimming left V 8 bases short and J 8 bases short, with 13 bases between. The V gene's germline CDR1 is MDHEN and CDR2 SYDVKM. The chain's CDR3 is CASGGGPDEQFF. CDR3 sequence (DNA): TGTGCCAGCGGAGGAGGGCCCGATGAGCAGTTCTTC.

The CDR3 sequence is CASSRPGGRADTQYF. The CDR3 nucleotides are TGTGCCAGCAGCCGGCCAGGGGGGCGGGCAGATACGCAGTATTTT. V gene TRBV5-4 combines with J gene TRBJ2-3, with D maybe TRBD1 (7 bases). The ends were cut back, 4 bases at V and 4 bases at J, with 16 bases in the middle. There are 15 residues in the CDR3. Germline V gene lookup returns CDR1 SGHNT and CDR2 YYREEE (reference sequence). The variable domain in full, completed from reference TRBV5-4 and TRBJ2-3, reads ETGVTQSPTHLIKTRGQQVTLRCSSQSGHNTVSWYQQALGQGPQFIFQYYREEENGRGNFPPRFSGLQFPNYSSELNVNALELDDSALYLCASSRPGGRADTQYFGPGTRLTVL.

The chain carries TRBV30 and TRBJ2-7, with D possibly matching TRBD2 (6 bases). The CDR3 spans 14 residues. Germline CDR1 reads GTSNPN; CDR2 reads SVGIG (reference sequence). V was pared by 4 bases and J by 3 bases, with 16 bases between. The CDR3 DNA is TGTGCCTGGAAGGAGGGAAAACGTTACTACGAGCAGTACTTC. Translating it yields CAWKEGKRYYEQYF.

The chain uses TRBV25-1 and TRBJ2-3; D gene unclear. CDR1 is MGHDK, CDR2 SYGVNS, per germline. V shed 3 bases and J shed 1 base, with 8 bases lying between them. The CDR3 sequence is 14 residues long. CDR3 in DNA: TGTGCCAGCAGTGATTCCGCCCGCACAGATACGCAGTATTTT. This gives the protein CASSDSARTDTQYF.

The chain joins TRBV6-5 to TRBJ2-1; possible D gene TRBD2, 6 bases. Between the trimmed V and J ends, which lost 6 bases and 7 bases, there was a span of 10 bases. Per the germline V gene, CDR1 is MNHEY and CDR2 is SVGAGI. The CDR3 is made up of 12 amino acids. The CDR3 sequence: CASRRAGNEQFF. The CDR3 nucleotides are TGTGCCAGCAGACGCGCGGGGAATGAGCAGTTCTTC.

CDR3 bases: TGTGCCAGTAGTACCTCGGGGTCGGGGGAGCAGTACTTC. Amino acid sequence: CASSTSGSGEQYF. V gene TRBV19 combines with J gene TRBJ2-7; TRBD2 is a possible D gene (5 bases). The CDR3 covers 13 residues. CDR1 and CDR2 (germline): LNHDA, SQIVND (reference sequence). V lost 4 bases to trimming and J lost 7 bases, with 14 bases between them.

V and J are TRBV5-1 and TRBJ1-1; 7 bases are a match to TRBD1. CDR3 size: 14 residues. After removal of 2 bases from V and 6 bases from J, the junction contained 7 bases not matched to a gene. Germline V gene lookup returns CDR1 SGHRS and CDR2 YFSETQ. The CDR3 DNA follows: TGCGCCAGCAGCTTCGAGGGGGCTTCTGCTGAAGCTTTCTTT. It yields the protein CASSFEGASAEAFF. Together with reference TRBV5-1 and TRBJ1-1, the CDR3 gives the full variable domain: KAGVTQTPRYLIKTRGQQVTLSCSPISGHRSVSWYQQTPGQGLQFLFEYFSETQRNKGNFPGRFSGRQFSNSRSEMNVSTLELGDSALYLCASSFEGASAEAFFGQGTRLTVV.

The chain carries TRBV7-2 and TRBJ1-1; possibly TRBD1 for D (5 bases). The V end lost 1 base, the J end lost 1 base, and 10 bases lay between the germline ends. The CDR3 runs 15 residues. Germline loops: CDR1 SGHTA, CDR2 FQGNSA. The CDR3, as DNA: TGTGCCAGCAGCTTAGAGACAGTCCGGAACACTGAAGCTTTCTTT. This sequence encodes CASSLETVRNTEAFF.

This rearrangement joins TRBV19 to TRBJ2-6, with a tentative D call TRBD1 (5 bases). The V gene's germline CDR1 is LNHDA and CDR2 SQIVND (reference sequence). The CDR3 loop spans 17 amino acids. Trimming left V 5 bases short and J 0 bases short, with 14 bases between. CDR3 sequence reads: CASSSITGVSGANVLTF. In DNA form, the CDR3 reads TGTGCCAGTAGTTCGATCACAGGCGTCTCTGGGGCCAACGTCCTGACTTTC.

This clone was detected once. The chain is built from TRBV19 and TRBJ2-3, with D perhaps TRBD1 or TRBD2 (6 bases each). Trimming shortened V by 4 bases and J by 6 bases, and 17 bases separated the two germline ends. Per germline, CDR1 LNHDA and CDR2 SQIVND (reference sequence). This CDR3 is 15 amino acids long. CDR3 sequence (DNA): TGTGCCAGTAGTACTCGACAGGTCGGAGGGGATACGCAGTATTTT. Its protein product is CASSTRQVGGDTQYF.

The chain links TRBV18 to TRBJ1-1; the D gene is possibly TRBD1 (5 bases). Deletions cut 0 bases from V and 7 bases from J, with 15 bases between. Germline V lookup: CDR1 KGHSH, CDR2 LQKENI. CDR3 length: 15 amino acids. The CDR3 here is CASSPPGRVDDEAFF. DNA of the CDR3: TGTGCCAGCTCACCACCGGGCAGGGTCGACGATGAAGCTTTCTTT.

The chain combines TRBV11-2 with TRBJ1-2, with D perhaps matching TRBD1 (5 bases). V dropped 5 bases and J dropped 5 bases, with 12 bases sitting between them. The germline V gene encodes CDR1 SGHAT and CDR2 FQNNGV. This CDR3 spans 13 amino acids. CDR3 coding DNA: TGTGCCAGCAGCCCCACAGGCTTATATGGCTACACCTTC. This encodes CASSPTGLYGYTF.

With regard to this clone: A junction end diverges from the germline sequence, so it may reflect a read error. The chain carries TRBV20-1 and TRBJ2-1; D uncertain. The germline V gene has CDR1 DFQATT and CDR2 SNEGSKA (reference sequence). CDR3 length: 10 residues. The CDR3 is CSAGDYEQFF. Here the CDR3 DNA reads TGCAGTGCTGGAGACTATGAGCAGTTCTTC.